These 9 T cell receptor beta chains originate from one sample sequenced in a study of Graves' ophthalmopathy and Graves' hyperthyroidism. Amplification targeted the TCR beta CDR3 regions, with RNA transcripts as the source material. The library came from an HTBI-primed first-round RT-PCR and a second-round multiplex PCR. Each CDR3 protein gets one entry after TCRdb re-called the multiplex PCR reads with MiXCR. Among roughly 39,000 distinct CDR3 sequences listed, around half were seen once. Sequencing was carried out using peripheral blood. The receptors come from an adult woman with stable Graves' hyperthyroidism.

On this clonotype: Germline is not matched at one junction end, which may reflect a read error. This sequence joins TRBV5-6 and TRBJ2-6; unclear D gene. Germline V lookup: CDR1 SGHDT, CDR2 YYEEEE. The CDR3 has 12 amino acids. The CDR3 DNA is TGTGCCAGCAGCTTTAGTACCGAAGAACTGTTTTTC. This gives the protein CASSFSTEELFF.

This clonotype is classed as medium-sized (0.01 to 0.1%). The chain couples TRBV7-9 to TRBJ1-1, with 12 bases lining up with TRBD1. CDR3 length: 15 amino acids. CDR1 is SEHNR, CDR2 FQNEAQ, per germline (reference sequence). V lost 6 bases and J lost 10; bases outside the gene matches: 12. The CDR3 region is CASSPGRDRGRRAFF. CDR3 DNA sequence: TGTGCCAGCAGTCCCGGACGGGACAGGGGGCGCAGAGCTTTCTTT.

A note on this clonotype: Because the CDR3's place on the DNA is in doubt, the DNA is left out and the CDR3 is given as listed by TCRdb. V is TRBV20-1 and J is TRBJ1-3; TRBD1 is taken as the D call from the table, unchecked against the DNA. Per germline, CDR1 DFQATT and CDR2 SNEGSKA (reference sequence). The CDR3 contains 17 residues when both ends are counted. The CDR3 here is CSAGGGVAFFGQGTIYF.

CDR3 region: CSDGGYTGELFF. CDR3 coding DNA: TGCAGCGACGGGGGATACACCGGGGAGCTGTTTTTT. V is TRBV29-1 and J is TRBJ2-2, with a tentative D call TRBD2 (6 bases). Germline CDR1 and CDR2: SQVTM and ANQGSEA. CDR3 length: 12 residues. The germline V and J ends were trimmed by 7 bases and 3 bases, with 9 bases remaining between them.

This clonotype was detected many times. V gene TRBV7-8 combines with J gene TRBJ2-7; TRBD1 matches 12 bases. This CDR3 contains 16 residues. From germline, CDR1 is SGHVS and CDR2 FQNEAQ. Losses at the gene ends were 5 bases for V and 4 bases for J; bases not matched to a gene: 9. The CDR3: CASSPPPGQGAYEQYF. As DNA, the CDR3 is TGTGCCAGCAGCCCACCCCCGGGACAGGGGGCTTACGAGCAGTACTTC.

The table lists this clonotype with many counts. This rearrangement joins TRBV19 to TRBJ1-2, with D possibly being TRBD1 (6 bases). Trimming removed 3 bases from V and 4 bases from J, with 9 bases in between. The CDR3 is 13 amino acids. Germline assignment: CDR1 LNHDA and CDR2 SQIVND (reference sequence). The DNA for the CDR3 is TGTGCCAGTAGTATGTCCAGGGGCTATGGCTACACCTTC. This sequence encodes CASSMSRGYGYTF.

V is TRBV20-1 and J is TRBJ2-7; TRBD1 agrees at 11 bases. CDR1 is DFQATT, CDR2 SNEGSKA, per germline (reference sequence). This CDR3 is 14 amino acids long. V was pared by 3 bases and J by 5 bases, with 6 bases of the junction left unmatched. Here the CDR3 DNA reads TGCAGTGCTAGGAGGACAGGGGGCTGGGACGAGCAGTACTTC. Translated, it gives CSARRTGGWDEQYF.

This clonotype was recorded at least ten times. The J gene is TRBJ2-3, the V gene TRBV5-1; TRBD2 agrees at 8 bases. The V segment lost 3 bases and the J segment 4 bases; nucleotides outside the gene matches: 13. The CDR3 totals 17 residues. The germline gives CDR1 SGHRS, CDR2 YFSETQ. CDR3 residues: CASSSVSGRRGADTQYF. CDR3 DNA: TGCGCCAGCAGCTCCGTAAGCGGGAGAAGGGGCGCAGATACGCAGTATTTT. Complete variable domain (other parts from reference TRBV5-1 and TRBJ2-3): KAGVTQTPRYLIKTRGQQVTLSCSPISGHRSVSWYQQTPGQGLQFLFEYFSETQRNKGNFPGRFSGRQFSNSRSEMNVSTLELGDSALYLCASSSVSGRRGADTQYFGPGTRLTVL.

Notes on this clonotype: No conserved phenylalanine or tryptophan ends this CDR3, so it is likely a read error. This chain connects TRBV20-1 to TRBJ1-2, with D possibly matching TRBD1 (6 bases). Germline CDR1 reads DFQATT; CDR2 reads SNEGSKA (reference sequence). V lost 2 bases to trimming and J lost 11 bases, with 12 bases between them. The CDR3 totals 11 residues. The CDR3 sequence is CSARQGMGYTS. The CDR3 DNA follows: TGCAGTGCTAGACAGGGGATGGGGTACACCTCC.